The following is a T cell receptor (beta chain) sequence with its context. Germline-derived CDR1 and CDR2 are KGHSH and LQKENI. This CDR3 is 14 amino acids long. V trimming: 3 bases; J trimming: 8 bases; junction bases outside the gene matches: 4. Assay: immunoSEQ multiplex PCR; the TCRdb copy retains only in-frame clones and omits some. Seen here are 200,000 to 250,000 clones, 80% to 90% observed once, and the top ten hold roughly 21%. The record originates from a study of blood T cell repertoires in COVID-19. The TCR was taken from a man younger than 45 with active or convalescent COVID-19. Sequenced: peripheral blood. The chain recombines TRBV18 with TRBJ1-3; TRBD1 aligns across 10 bases. The CDR3 is CASSPTGQGYTIYF. Here the CDR3 DNA reads TGTGCCAGCTCACCCACGGGACAGGGGTACACCATATATTTT.